The next 12 T cell receptor beta chains were all read from a single sample in a study of blood T cell repertoires in COVID-19. Clones were sequenced by immunoSEQ multiplex PCR, and TCRdb holds only the in-frame ones, with some missing. This sample yields roughly 36,000 clones, of which approximately 85% are seen a single time; 3.5% to 5% belongs to the top ten. The sequenced material came from peripheral blood. These TCRs come from a man in his sixties with acute or convalescent COVID-19.

The CDR3: CASGAPNQETQYF. In DNA, the CDR3 is TGTGCCAGCGGGGCCCCAAACCAAGAGACCCAGTACTTC. This rearrangement joins TRBV28 to TRBJ2-5; the D gene is possibly TRBD1 (5 bases). The CDR3 loop spans 13 amino acids. CDR1 and CDR2 (germline): MDHEN, SYDVKM. Trimming stripped 8 bases from V and 0 bases from J, with 10 bases between.

CDR3 protein: CASSSGGGTKEAFF. Written as DNA, the CDR3 is TGTGCCAGCAGTTCCGGCGGGGGGACTAAAGAAGCTTTCTTT. V and J are TRBV28 and TRBJ1-1; a weak D match, TRBD1 (5 bases). The CDR3 consists of 14 residues. Trimming removed 4 bases at V and 8 bases at J, with 17 bases between. Germline V gives CDR1 MDHEN, CDR2 SYDVKM. The full variable domain, its missing parts supplied by reference TRBV28 and TRBJ1-1, is DVKVTQSSRYLVKRTGEKVFLECVQDMDHENMFWYRQDPGLGLRLIYFSYDVKMKEKGDIPEGYSVSREKKERFSLILESASTNQTSMYLCASSSGGGTKEAFFGQGTRLTVV.

This clone was seen only once. The chain recombines TRBV6-2 or TRBV6-3 with TRBJ2-5; D might be TRBD2 (5 bases). This CDR3 is 13 amino acids long. Per germline, CDR1 MNHEY and CDR2 SVGEGT. Trimming cost V 6 bases and J 5 bases, with 13 bases left between them. The CDR3 is CASSLRREETQYF. The CDR3 DNA follows: TGTGCCAGCAGCCTTCGAAGGGAGGAGACCCAGTACTTC.

The rearrangement joins TRBV5-6 to TRBJ2-2, with TRBD2 matching 10 bases. Germline CDR1 is SGHDT and CDR2 is YYEEEE. The CDR3 covers 16 residues. With V trimmed by 0 bases and J by 6 bases, 5 bases remained unmatched. For the CDR3, the DNA is TGTGCCAGCAGCTTGGCTAATAGCGGGAGGTCCGGGGAGCTGTTTTTT. Translating gives CASSLANSGRSGELFF. Full variable domain (missing parts from reference TRBV5-6 and TRBJ2-2): DAGVTQSPTHLIKTRGQQVTLRCSPKSGHDTVSWYQQALGQGPQFIFQYYEEEERQRGNFPDRFSGHQFPNYSSELNVNALLLGDSALYLCASSLANSGRSGELFFGEGSRLTVL.

The chain is built from TRBV7-2 and TRBJ2-7; a possible D gene is TRBD2 (7 bases). This CDR3 contains 14 residues. V lost 5 bases to trimming and J lost 4 bases, with 15 bases between them. Germline lookup yields CDR1 SGHTA and CDR2 FQGNSA. CDR3 DNA: TGTGCCAGCAGCCTCCGGGGGGCAGGGTACGAGCAGTACTTC. Amino acid sequence: CASSLRGAGYEQYF.

The chain employs TRBV6-5 and TRBJ2-3, with 10 bases identical to TRBD1. Trimming removed 4 bases from V and 4 bases from J; junction bases left unmatched: 5. The CDR3 length is 15 residues. Germline V gene sequence: CDR1 MNHEY, CDR2 SVGAGI. CDR3 bases: TGTGCCAGCAGTTTTGGACAGGGGGGATCAGATACGCAGTATTTT. The encoded protein is CASSFGQGGSDTQYF.

The V gene is TRBV7-6, the J gene TRBJ2-1; no reliable D call. The CDR3 loop spans 11 amino acids. V shed 4 bases and J shed 11 bases, with 9 bases lying between them. Germline-derived CDR1 and CDR2 are SGHVS and FNYEAQ. This CDR3 reads CASSSVLQQFF. CDR3 coding DNA: TGTGCCAGCAGCTCAGTCCTCCAGCAGTTCTTC.

The genes are TRBV9 and TRBJ2-3, with D maybe TRBD2 (6 bases). Germline V gene data show CDR1 as SGDLS and CDR2 as YYNGEE. Trimming cost V 5 bases and J 3 bases, with 13 bases left between them. The CDR3 is 14 amino acids. Here the CDR3 DNA reads TGTGCCAGCAGAAAGCTGGAGGGGACAGATACGCAGTATTTT. It codes for CASRKLEGTDTQYF.

The chain is built from TRBV6-2 or TRBV6-3 and TRBJ2-5; TRBD2 matches at 11 bases. The germline CDR1 and CDR2 sequences are MNHEY and SVGEGT. J gave up 0 bases and V 2 bases, and 11 bases lay outside the gene matches. This CDR3 region has 19 residues. In DNA, the CDR3 is TGTGCCAGCAGTTACCTACTAGCGGGGGCCGAGGATTACCAAGAGACCCAGTACTTC. It translates to CASSYLLAGAEDYQETQYF.

CDR3 bases: TGTGCCAGCAGTGAGGCAGGGGGAGGACAGCCCCAGCATTTT. Translating gives CASSEAGGGQPQHF. The chain is built from TRBV6-4 and TRBJ1-5, with 7 bases aligning to TRBD1. The CDR3 consists of 14 residues. Germline V gene data show CDR1 as MRHNA and CDR2 as SNTAGT. Trimming cost V 3 bases and J 7 bases; bases outside gene matches: 6.

The V call is TRBV24-1, the J call TRBJ2-5, with D perhaps matching TRBD2 (6 bases). Trimming pared 5 bases from V and 1 base from J, leaving 10 bases between. CDR3 length: 14 residues. CDR1 is KGHDR and CDR2 is SFDVKD in the germline V gene. CDR3 sequence: CATSAGDRQETQYF. As DNA, the CDR3 is TGTGCCACCAGTGCGGGGGACCGCCAAGAGACCCAGTACTTC.

This chain connects TRBV6-2 or TRBV6-3 to TRBJ1-2; 7 nucleotides align to TRBD1. This CDR3 has 16 residues. V dropped 0 bases and J dropped 4; count of bases not matched to a gene: 8. CDR1 MNHEY and CDR2 SVGEGT come from the germline V gene. The CDR3 DNA reads TGTGCCAGCAGTTACTCGGTCGGGACAGCTATCTATGGCTACACCTTC. Translating it yields CASSYSVGTAIYGYTF.